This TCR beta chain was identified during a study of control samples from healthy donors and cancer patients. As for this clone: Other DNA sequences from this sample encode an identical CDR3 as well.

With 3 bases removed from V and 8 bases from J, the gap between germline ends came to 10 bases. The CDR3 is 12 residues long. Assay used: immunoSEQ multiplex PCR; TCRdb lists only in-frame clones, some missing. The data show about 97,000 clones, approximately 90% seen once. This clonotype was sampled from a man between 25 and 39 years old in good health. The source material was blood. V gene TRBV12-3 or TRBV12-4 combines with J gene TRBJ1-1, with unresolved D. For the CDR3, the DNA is TGTGCCAGCAGTTTTGGTGGGATAGAAGCTTTCTTT. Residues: CASSFGGIEAFF.